This T cell receptor (beta chain) was obtained from a study of blood T cell repertoires in COVID-19. CDR3 length equals 15 residues. V trimming: 3 bases; J trimming: 1 base; junction bases outside the gene matches: 2. Germline CDR1 is SGHTA and CDR2 is FQGNSA. The assay was immunoSEQ multiplex PCR, and TCRdb's table has in-frame clones only and misses some. This table has about 210,000 clones, around 81% appearing once. The sequencing input was PBMCs or T cells enriched from blood (not recorded which). The chain joins TRBV7-2 to TRBJ2-3; 9 nucleotides agree with TRBD2. This TCR was recovered from a man younger than 45 with acute COVID-19. The CDR3 sequence: CASSLASGGTDTQYF. The CDR3 DNA reads as TGTGCCAGCAGCTTGGCTAGCGGGGGCACAGATACGCAGTATTTT.